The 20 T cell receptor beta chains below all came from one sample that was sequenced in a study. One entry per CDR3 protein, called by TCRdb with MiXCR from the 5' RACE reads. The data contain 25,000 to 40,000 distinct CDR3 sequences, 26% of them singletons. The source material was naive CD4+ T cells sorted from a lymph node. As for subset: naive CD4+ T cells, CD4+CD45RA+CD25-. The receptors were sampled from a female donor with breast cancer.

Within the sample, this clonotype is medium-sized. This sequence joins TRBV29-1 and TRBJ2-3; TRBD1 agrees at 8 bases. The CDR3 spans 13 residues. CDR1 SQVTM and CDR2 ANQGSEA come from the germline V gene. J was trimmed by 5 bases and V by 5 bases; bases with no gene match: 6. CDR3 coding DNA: TGCAGCGTTACCAGGGGGCAGGGAGATACGCAGTATTTT. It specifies CSVTRGQGDTQYF.

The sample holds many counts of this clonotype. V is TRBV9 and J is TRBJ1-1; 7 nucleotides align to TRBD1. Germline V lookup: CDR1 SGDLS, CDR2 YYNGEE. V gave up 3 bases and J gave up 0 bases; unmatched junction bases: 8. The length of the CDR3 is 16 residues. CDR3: CASSAQLTGMNTEAFF. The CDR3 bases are TGTGCCAGCAGCGCGCAACTGACAGGGATGAACACTGAAGCTTTCTTT.

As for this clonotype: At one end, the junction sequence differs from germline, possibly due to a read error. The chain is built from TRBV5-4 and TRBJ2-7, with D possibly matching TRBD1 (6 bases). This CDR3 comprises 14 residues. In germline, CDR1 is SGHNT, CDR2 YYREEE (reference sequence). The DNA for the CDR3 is TGTGGCAGCAGCCAATTTGACAGGAACTCCGAGCAGTACTTC. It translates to CGSSQFDRNSEQYF.

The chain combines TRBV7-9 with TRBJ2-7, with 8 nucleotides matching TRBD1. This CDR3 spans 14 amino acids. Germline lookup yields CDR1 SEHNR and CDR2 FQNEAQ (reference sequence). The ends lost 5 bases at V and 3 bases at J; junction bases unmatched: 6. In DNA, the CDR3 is TGTGCCAGCAGCCTCCCGGACAGGGACTACGAGCAGTACTTC. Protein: CASSLPDRDYEQYF. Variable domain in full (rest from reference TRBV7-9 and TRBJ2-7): DTGVSQNPRHKITKRGQNVTFRCDPISEHNRLYWYRQTLGQGPEFLTYFQNEAQLEKSRLLSDRFSAERPKGSFSTLEIQRTEQGDSAMYLCASSLPDRDYEQYFGPGTRLTVT.

The CDR3 bases are TGCAGTGCTAGGGAGGGGCTTCAGCCCCAGCATTTT. Its translation: CSAREGLQPQHF. V and J are TRBV20-1 and TRBJ1-5; maybe TRBD1 (5 bases). Trimming left V 3 bases short and J 6 bases short, with 9 bases between. The germline V gene encodes CDR1 DFQATT and CDR2 SNEGSKA (reference sequence). The CDR3 sequence is 12 residues long.

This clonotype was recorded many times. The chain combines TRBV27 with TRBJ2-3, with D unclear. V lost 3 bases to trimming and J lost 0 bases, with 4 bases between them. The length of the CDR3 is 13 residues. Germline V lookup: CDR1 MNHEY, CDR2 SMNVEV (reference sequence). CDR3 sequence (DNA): TGTGCCAGCAGTTTGGGGAGCACAGATACGCAGTATTTT. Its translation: CASSLGSTDTQYF.

CDR3 sequence (DNA): TGTGCCAGCCACAGAAGAATACAGGGGCCAGGGGATACGCAGTATTTT. This codes for CASHRRIQGPGDTQYF. The chain employs TRBV5-6 and TRBJ2-3; 7 nucleotides line up with TRBD1. This CDR3 has 16 amino acids. The germline gives CDR1 SGHDT, CDR2 YYEEEE. The junction had 17 bases not matched to a gene; V was cut back by 7 bases and J by 6 bases.

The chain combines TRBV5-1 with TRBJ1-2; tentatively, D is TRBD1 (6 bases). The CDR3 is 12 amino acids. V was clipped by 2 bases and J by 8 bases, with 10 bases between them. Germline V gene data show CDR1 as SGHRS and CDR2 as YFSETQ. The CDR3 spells CASSFGGPGYTF. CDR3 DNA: TGCGCCAGCAGCTTCGGGGGGCCCGGCTACACCTTC.

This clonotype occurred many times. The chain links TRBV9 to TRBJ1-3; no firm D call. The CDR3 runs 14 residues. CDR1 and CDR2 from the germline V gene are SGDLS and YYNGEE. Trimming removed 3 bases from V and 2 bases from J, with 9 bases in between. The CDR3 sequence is CASSADPTGNTIYF. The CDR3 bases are TGTGCCAGCAGCGCAGATCCTACTGGAAACACCATATATTTT.

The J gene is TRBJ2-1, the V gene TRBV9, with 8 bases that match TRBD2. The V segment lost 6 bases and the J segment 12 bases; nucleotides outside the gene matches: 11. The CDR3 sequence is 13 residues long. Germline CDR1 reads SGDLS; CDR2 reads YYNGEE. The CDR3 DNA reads TGTGCCAGCACCTCGGGAGGGGTGGGTGTGCAGTTCTTC. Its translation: CASTSGGVGVQFF.

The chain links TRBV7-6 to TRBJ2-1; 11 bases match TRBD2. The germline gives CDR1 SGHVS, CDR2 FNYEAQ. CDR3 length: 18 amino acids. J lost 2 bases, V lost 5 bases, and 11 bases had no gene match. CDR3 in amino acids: CASSRTTGTSGAYNEQFF. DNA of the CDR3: TGTGCCAGCAGCCGTACAACTGGGACTAGCGGAGCCTACAATGAGCAGTTCTTC.

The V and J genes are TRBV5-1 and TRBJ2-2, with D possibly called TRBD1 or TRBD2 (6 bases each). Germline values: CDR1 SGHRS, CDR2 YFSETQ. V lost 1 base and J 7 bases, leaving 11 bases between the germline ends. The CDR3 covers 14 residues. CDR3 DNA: TGCGCCAGCAGCTTGACGGGGGCTAGCGGGGAGCTGTTTTTT. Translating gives CASSLTGASGELFF.

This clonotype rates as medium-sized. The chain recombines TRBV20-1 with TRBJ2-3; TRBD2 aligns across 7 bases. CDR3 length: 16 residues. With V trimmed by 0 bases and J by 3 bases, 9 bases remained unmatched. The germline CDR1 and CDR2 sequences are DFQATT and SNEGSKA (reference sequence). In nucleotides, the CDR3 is TGCAGTGCTAGAGACGCGGGGCGGGGGATGACAGATACGCAGTATTTT. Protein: CSARDAGRGMTDTQYF.

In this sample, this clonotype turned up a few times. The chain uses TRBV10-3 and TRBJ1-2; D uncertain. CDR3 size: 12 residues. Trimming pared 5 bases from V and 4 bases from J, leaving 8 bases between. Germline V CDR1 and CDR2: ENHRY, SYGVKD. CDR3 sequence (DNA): TGTGCCATCAGTCCTGACCCCTATGGCTACACCTTC. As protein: CAISPDPYGYTF.

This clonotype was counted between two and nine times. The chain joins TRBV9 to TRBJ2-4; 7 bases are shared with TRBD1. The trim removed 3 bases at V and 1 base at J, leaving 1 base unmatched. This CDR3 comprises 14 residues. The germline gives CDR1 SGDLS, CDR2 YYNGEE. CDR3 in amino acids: CASSGQGAKNIQYF. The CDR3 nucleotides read TGTGCCAGCAGCGGACAGGGTGCCAAAAACATTCAGTACTTC. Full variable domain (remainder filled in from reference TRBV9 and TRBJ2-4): DSGVTQTPKHLITATGQRVTLRCSPRSGDLSVYWYQQSLDQGLQFLIQYYNGEERAKGNILERFSAQQFPDLHSELNLSSLELGDSALYFCASSGQGAKNIQYFGAGTRLSVL.

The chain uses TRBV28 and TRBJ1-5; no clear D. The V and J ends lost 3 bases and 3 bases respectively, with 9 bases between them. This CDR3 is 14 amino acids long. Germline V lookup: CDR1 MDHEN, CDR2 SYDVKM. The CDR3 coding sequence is TGTGCCAGCAGTTTTCGGGGAATCAATCAGCCCCAGCATTTT. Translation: CASSFRGINQPQHF. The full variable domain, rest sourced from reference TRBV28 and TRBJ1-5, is DVKVTQSSRYLVKRTGEKVFLECVQDMDHENMFWYRQDPGLGLRLIYFSYDVKMKEKGDIPEGYSVSREKKERFSLILESASTNQTSMYLCASSFRGINQPQHFGDGTRLSIL.

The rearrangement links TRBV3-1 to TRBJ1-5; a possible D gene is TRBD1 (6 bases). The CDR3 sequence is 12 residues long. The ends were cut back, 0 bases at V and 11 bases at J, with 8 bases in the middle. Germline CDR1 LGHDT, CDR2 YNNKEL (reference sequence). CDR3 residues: CASSQEGGAQHF. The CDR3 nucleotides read TGTGCCAGCAGCCAAGAAGGGGGAGCCCAGCATTTT.

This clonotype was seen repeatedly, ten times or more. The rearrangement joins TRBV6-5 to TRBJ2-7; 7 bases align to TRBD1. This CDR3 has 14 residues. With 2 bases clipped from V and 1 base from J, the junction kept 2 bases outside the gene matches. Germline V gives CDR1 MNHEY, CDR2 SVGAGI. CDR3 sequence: CASSYGDSSYEQYF. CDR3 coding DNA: TGTGCCAGCAGTTACGGGGACAGTTCCTACGAGCAGTACTTC.

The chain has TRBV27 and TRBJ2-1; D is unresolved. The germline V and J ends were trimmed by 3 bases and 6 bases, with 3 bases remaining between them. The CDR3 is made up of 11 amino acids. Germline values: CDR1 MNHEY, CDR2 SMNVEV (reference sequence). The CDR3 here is CASSLFNEQFF. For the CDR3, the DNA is TGTGCCAGCAGTTTGTTCAATGAGCAGTTCTTC.

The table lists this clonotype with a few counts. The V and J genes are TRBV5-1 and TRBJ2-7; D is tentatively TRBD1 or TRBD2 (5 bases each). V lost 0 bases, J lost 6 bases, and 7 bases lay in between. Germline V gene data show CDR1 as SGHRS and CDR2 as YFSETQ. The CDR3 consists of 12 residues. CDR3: CASSLEGSEQYF. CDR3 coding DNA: TGCGCCAGCAGCTTGGAGGGGAGCGAGCAGTACTTC.